Presented here are 16 T cell receptor beta chains from one specimen sequenced in a study of T cell responses to AZD1222 COVID-19 vaccine. The assay was immunoSEQ multiplex PCR, and TCRdb's table has in-frame clones only and misses some. Here the sample spans about 110,000 clones, roughly 93% being singletons. The source material was peripheral blood, sampled 28 days after the second AZD1222 dose. These receptors all come from an adult who received the AZD1222 COVID-19 vaccine.

CDR3 bases: TGTGCCAGTACCTCTGGGGACAGCCTCTACGAGCAGTACTTC. Amino acid sequence: CASTSGDSLYEQYF. This chain uses TRBV19 with TRBJ2-7, with TRBD1 matching over 7 bases. Trimming cost V 7 bases and J 3 bases; bases outside gene matches: 9. The V gene's germline CDR1 is LNHDA and CDR2 SQIVND (reference sequence). CDR3 length equals 14 residues. Complete variable domain (other parts from reference TRBV19 and TRBJ2-7): DGGITQSPKYLFRKEGQNVTLSCEQNLNHDAMYWYRQDPGQGLRLIYYSQIVNDFQKGDIAEGYSVSREKKESFPLTVTSAQKNPTAFYLCASTSGDSLYEQYFGPGTRLTVT.

This chain links TRBV7-9 with TRBJ1-5; a weak D match, TRBD1 (6 bases). Trimming pared 3 bases from V and 7 bases from J, leaving 13 bases between. The CDR3 has 14 amino acids. CDR1 and CDR2 (germline): SEHNR, FQNEAQ (reference sequence). CDR3 region: CASSFSTGKQPQHF. The DNA for the CDR3 is TGTGCCAGCAGCTTCAGTACAGGGAAACAGCCCCAGCATTTT.

The chain has TRBV19 and TRBJ1-5; TRBD1 agrees at 7 bases. With 9 bases clipped from V and 6 bases from J, the junction kept 8 bases outside the gene matches. Germline CDR1 LNHDA, CDR2 SQIVND (reference sequence). The CDR3 length is 13 residues. Here the CDR3 reads CASNRGYSQPQHF. The CDR3 region has the DNA TGTGCCAGCAACAGGGGTTACAGTCAGCCCCAGCATTTT.

This clone was seen once. V gene TRBV6-1 combines with J gene TRBJ2-7; 8 bases match TRBD2. The V segment lost 4 bases and the J segment 4 bases; nucleotides outside the gene matches: 12. CDR3 length equals 16 residues. Per the germline V gene, CDR1 is MNHNS and CDR2 is SASEGT. The CDR3 DNA follows: TGTGCCAGCAGTGCCGATCACGTGACTAGCGATTACGAGCAGTACTTC. This sequence encodes CASSADHVTSDYEQYF.

This clone appeared once. This rearrangement joins TRBV19 to TRBJ2-2, with 11 nucleotides matching TRBD1. The V segment lost 3 bases and the J segment 2 bases; nucleotides outside the gene matches: 5. Germline CDR1 and CDR2: LNHDA and SQIVND (reference sequence). This CDR3 comprises 17 residues. The CDR3 DNA reads TGTGCCAGTAGTATCGGGACAGGGGGTGGAAACACCGGGGAGCTGTTTTTT. It encodes CASSIGTGGGNTGELFF.

The chain recombines TRBV10-3 with TRBJ1-2; D is possibly TRBD1 (5 bases). This CDR3 region has 13 residues. The V gene lost 4 bases and the J gene lost 8 bases, with 14 bases spanning the gap. Germline V gene sequence: CDR1 ENHRY, CDR2 SYGVKD. The CDR3: CAISGSVGEGYTF. The CDR3 DNA follows: TGTGCCATCAGTGGCTCGGTGGGGGAGGGCTACACCTTC.

The V gene is TRBV3-1 (or the pseudogene TRBV3-2), the J gene TRBJ2-1; the D gene is possibly TRBD2 (5 bases). Germline lookup yields CDR1 LGHDT and CDR2 YNNKEL (reference sequence). This CDR3 has 16 amino acids. Trimming stripped 1 base from V and 7 bases from J, with 17 bases between. CDR3 in DNA: TGTGCCAGCAGCCAAGGGCTACTAGGAGACGGTAATGAGCAGTTCTTC. This sequence encodes CASSQGLLGDGNEQFF.

The J gene is TRBJ2-7, the V gene TRBV10-3; TRBD2 matches at 13 bases. This CDR3 comprises 14 residues. Germline V gene sequence: CDR1 ENHRY, CDR2 SYGVKD. V shed 9 bases, J shed 3 bases, and the junction held 5 bases outside the gene matches. CDR3 amino acids: CAIKGLAGDYEQYF. For the CDR3, the DNA is TGTGCCATAAAAGGACTAGCGGGGGACTACGAGCAGTACTTC.

V gene TRBV5-1 combines with J gene TRBJ1-4; possibly TRBD1 for D (6 bases). Deletions cut 1 base from V and 8 bases from J, with 18 bases between. Germline assignment: CDR1 SGHRS and CDR2 YFSETQ. CDR3 size: 16 residues. CDR3 sequence reads: CASSLSVTGLREKLFF. For the CDR3, the DNA is TGCGCCAGCAGCTTGTCGGTCACAGGGCTTCGGGAAAAACTGTTTTTT. The variable domain in full, with the rest retrieved from reference TRBV5-1 and TRBJ1-4, is KAGVTQTPRYLIKTRGQQVTLSCSPISGHRSVSWYQQTPGQGLQFLFEYFSETQRNKGNFPGRFSGRQFSNSRSEMNVSTLELGDSALYLCASSLSVTGLREKLFFGSGTQLSVL.

The chain has TRBV3-1 (or the pseudogene TRBV3-2) and TRBJ2-7, with unresolved D. The V gene lost 4 bases and the J gene lost 7 bases, with 14 bases spanning the gap. Germline assignment: CDR1 LGHDT and CDR2 YNNKEL (reference sequence). This CDR3 has 13 amino acids. The CDR3 nucleotides read TGTGCCAGCAGCCGAATAACCCCCTGGGAGCAGTACTTC. This translates into CASSRITPWEQYF.

The chain recombines TRBV6-1 with TRBJ1-5, with D possibly TRBD1 on 5 matching bases. Germline V gene sequence: CDR1 MNHNS, CDR2 SASEGT. The CDR3 totals 13 residues. Trimming took 2 bases from V and 6 from J, leaving 8 bases between them. CDR3 loop: CASSELGGQPQHF. Written as DNA, the CDR3 is TGTGCCAGCAGTGAACTTGGGGGTCAGCCCCAGCATTTT.

This rearrangement joins TRBV6-5 to TRBJ1-2; weak D call: TRBD1 (5 bases). The V gene's germline CDR1 is MNHEY and CDR2 SVGAGI. This CDR3 spans 16 amino acids. The V end lost 0 bases, the J end lost 4 bases, and 15 bases lay between the germline ends. The CDR3 protein is CASSYSGRDGSYGYTF. The CDR3 nucleotides read TGTGCCAGCAGTTACTCGGGCAGGGACGGGAGCTATGGCTACACCTTC.

V and J are TRBV7-2 and TRBJ2-3; 10 bases are shared with TRBD2. The CDR3 spans 15 residues. Per the germline V gene, CDR1 is SGHTA and CDR2 is FQGNSA. The junction had 7 bases not matched to a gene; V was cut back by 4 bases and J by 6 bases. The CDR3 here is CASSYPGLATDTQYF. The DNA for the CDR3 is TGTGCCAGCAGCTACCCGGGACTAGCGACTGATACGCAGTATTTT.

CDR3 sequence (DNA): TGTGCCAGCAGTGTCGGGAGTGTCAACACCGGGGAGCTGTTTTTT. Protein: CASSVGSVNTGELFF. This chain uses TRBV2 with TRBJ2-2, with a tentative D call TRBD2 (6 bases). With 4 bases removed from V and 2 bases from J, the gap between germline ends came to 11 bases. The length of the CDR3 is 15 residues. Germline CDR1 reads SNHLY; CDR2 reads FYNNEI.

V gene TRBV10-1 combines with J gene TRBJ2-2; 7 nucleotides agree with TRBD2. This CDR3 has 12 amino acids. Germline V gene lookup returns CDR1 WNHNN and CDR2 SYGVQD (reference sequence). V was clipped by 5 bases and J by 8 bases; unmatched bases: 2. This CDR3 is CASSRGVGELFF. As DNA, the CDR3 is TGCGCCAGCAGTCGGGGGGTTGGGGAGCTGTTTTTT.

This clone was seen a handful of times. The rearrangement joins TRBV5-1 to TRBJ1-1; possibly TRBD1 for D (5 bases). Trimming pared 7 bases from V and 4 bases from J, leaving 11 bases between. The CDR3 is made up of 12 amino acids. Germline loops: CDR1 SGHRS, CDR2 YFSETQ. CDR3 sequence: CASRGTGTEAFF. The CDR3 nucleotides are TGCGCCAGCCGCGGGACTGGCACTGAAGCTTTCTTT.